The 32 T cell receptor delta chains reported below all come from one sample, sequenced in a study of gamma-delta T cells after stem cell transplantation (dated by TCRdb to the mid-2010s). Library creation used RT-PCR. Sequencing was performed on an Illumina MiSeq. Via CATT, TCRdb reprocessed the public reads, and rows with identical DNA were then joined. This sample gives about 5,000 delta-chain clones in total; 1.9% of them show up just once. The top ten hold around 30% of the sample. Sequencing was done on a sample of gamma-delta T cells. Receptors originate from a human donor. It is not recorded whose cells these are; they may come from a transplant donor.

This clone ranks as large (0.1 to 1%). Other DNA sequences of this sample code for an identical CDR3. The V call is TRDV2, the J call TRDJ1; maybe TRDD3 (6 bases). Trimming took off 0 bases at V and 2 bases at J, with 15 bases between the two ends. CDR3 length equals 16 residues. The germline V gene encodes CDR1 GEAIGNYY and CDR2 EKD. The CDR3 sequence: CACDTVGAPGTDKLIF. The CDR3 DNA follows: TGTGCCTGTGACACCGTGGGGGCCCCGGGGACCGATAAACTCATCTTT.

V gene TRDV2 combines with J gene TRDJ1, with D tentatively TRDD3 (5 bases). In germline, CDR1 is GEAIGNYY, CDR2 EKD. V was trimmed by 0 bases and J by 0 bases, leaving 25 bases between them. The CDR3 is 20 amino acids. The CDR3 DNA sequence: TGTGCCTGTGACACCCTCTCCGGCAGAACCTCGGGGGCCAACACCGATAAACTCATCTTT. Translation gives CACDTLSGRTSGANTDKLIF.

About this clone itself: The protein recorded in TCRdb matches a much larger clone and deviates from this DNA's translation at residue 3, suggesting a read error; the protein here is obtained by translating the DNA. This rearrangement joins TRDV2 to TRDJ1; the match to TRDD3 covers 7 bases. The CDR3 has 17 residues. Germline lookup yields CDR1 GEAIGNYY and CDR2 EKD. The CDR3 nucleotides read TGTGCCCGTGAGGTGCTGGGGGCCCAATGGGACACCGATAAACTCATCTTT. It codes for CAREVLGAQWDTDKLIF.

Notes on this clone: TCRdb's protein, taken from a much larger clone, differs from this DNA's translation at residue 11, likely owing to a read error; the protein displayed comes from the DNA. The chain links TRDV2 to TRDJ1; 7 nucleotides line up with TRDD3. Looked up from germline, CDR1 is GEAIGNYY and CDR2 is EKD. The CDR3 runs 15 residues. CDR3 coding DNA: TGTGCCTGTGATCCCGTGGGGGGGATCACCTATAAACTCATCTTT. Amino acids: CACDPVGGITYKLIF.

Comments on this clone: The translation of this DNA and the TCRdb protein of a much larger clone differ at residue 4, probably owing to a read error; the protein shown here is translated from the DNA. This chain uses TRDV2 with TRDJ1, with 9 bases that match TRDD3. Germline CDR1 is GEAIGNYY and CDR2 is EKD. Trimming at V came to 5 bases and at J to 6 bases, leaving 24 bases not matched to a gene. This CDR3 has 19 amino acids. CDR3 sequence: CACGTVLGDTRRSENKLIF. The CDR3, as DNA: TGTGCCTGTGGCACGGTACTGGGGGACACCAGGAGGTCTGAGAATAAACTCATCTTT.

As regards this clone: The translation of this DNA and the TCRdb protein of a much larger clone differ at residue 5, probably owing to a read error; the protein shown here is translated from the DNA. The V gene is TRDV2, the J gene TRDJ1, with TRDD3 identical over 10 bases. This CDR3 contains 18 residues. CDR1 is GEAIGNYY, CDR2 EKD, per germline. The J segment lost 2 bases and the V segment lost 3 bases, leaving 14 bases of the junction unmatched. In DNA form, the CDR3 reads TGTGCCTGTGACGCCGTCGACAAAACTGGGGGATTTACCGATAAACTCATCTTT. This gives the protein CACDAVDKTGGFTDKLIF.

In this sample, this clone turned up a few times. Written as DNA, the CDR3 is TGTGCCTGTGACACCGTAGGGGATACGCGCGCCGATAAACTCATCTTT. It translates to CACDTVGDTRADKLIF. The rearrangement links TRDV2 to TRDJ1, with 9 bases identical to TRDD3. The CDR3 length is 16 residues. Germline V CDR1 and CDR2: GEAIGNYY, EKD. With V trimmed by 0 bases and J by 3 bases, 7 bases remained unmatched.

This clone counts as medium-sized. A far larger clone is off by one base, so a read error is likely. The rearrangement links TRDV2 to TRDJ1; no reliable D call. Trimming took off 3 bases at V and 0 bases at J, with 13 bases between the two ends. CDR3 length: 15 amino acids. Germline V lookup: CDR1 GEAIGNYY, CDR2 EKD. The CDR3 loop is CACDALSGYTDKLIF. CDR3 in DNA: TGTGCCTGTGACGCCCTATCCGGTTACACCGATAAACTCATCTTT.

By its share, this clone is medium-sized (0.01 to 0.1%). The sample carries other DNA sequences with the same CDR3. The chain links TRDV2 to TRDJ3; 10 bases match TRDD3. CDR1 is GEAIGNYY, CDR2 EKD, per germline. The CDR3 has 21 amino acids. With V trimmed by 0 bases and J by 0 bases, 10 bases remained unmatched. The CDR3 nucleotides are TGTGCCTGTGACACCGTGCGTACTGGGGGATCAAACTCCTGGGACACCCGACAGATGTTTTTC. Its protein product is CACDTVRTGGSNSWDTRQMFF.

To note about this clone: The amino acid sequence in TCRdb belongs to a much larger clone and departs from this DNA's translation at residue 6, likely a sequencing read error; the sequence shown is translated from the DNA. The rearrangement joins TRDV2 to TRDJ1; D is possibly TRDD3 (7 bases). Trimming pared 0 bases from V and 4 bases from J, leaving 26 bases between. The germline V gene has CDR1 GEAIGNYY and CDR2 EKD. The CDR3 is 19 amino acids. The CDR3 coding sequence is TGTGCCTGTGACACCGCGAGTTTCCCTCCTACTGGGGACCTCGATAAACTCATCTTT. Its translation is CACDTASFPPTGDLDKLIF.

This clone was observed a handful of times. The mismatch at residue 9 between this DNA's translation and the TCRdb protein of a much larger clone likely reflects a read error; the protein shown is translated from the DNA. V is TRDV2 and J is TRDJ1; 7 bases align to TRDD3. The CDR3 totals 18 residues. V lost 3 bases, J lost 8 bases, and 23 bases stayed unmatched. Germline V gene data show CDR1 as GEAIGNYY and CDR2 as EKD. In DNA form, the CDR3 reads TGTGCCTGTGACCCTTTGACTGGGGTACATCAACGTAAGCTCAAACTCATCTTT. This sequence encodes CACDPLTGVHQRKLKLIF.

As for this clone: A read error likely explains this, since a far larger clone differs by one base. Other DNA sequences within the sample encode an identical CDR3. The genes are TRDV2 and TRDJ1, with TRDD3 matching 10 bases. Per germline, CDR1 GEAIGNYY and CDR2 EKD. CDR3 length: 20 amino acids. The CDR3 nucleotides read TGCGCCTGTGACACGGTCTATGGGGGGGATACGCGGGGGGCCACCGATAAACTCATCTTT. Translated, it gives CACDTVYGGDTRGATDKLIF.

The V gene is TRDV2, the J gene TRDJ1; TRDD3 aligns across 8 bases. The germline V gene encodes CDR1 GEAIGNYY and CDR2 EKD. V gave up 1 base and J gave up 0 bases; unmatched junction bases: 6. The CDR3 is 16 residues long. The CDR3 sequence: CACDTLLGANTDKLIF. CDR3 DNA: TGTGCCTGTGACACGCTACTGGGGGCTAACACCGATAAACTCATCTTT.

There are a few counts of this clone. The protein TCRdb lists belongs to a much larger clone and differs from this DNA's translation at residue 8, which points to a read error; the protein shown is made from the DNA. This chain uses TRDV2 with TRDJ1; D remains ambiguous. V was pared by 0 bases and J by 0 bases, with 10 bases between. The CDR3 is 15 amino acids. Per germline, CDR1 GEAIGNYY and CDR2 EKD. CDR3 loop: CACDTLSDYTDKLIF. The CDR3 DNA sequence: TGTGCCTGTGACACCCTATCCGATTACACCGATAAACTCATCTTT.

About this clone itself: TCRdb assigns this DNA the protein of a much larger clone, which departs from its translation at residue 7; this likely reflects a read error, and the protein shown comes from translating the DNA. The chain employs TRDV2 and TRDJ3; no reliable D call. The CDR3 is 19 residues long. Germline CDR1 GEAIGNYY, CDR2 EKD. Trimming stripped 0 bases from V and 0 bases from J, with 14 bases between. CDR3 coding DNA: TGTGCCTGTGACACCACTAGGGGCTATAGCTCCTGGGACACCCGACAGATGTTTTTC. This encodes CACDTTRGYSSWDTRQMFF.

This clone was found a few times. The CDR3 loop is CACDTLSGGYDTDKLIF. The CDR3 coding sequence is TGTGCCTGTGACACCTTAAGTGGGGGATACGACACCGATAAACTCATCTTT. The chain couples TRDV2 to TRDJ1; 11 bases fit TRDD3. This CDR3 is 17 amino acids long. Trimming took 0 bases from V and 0 from J; bases not matched to a gene: 5. Germline loops: CDR1 GEAIGNYY, CDR2 EKD.

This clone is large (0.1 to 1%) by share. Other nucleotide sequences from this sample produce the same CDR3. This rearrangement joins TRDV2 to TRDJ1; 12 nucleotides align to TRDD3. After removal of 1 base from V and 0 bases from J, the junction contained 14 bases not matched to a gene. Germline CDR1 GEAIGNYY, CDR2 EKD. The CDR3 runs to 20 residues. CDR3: CACDTINTGGYHLYTDKLIF. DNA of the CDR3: TGTGCCTGTGACACGATCAATACTGGGGGATACCACCTGTACACCGATAAACTCATCTTT.

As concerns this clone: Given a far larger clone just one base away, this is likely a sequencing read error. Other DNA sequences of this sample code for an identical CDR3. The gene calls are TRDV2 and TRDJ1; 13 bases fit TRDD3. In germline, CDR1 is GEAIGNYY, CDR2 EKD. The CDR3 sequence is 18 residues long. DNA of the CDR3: TGTGCCTGTGACACGCTGACTGGGGGATACGAGAACACTGATAAACTCATCTTT. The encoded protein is CACDTLTGGYENTDKLIF.

The CDR3 here is CACDALNTGGADKLIF. In nucleotides, the CDR3 is TGTGCCTGTGACGCCCTCAATACTGGGGGAGCCGATAAACTCATCTTT. This chain links TRDV2 with TRDJ1; 9 bases map to TRDD3. This CDR3 has 16 amino acids. Per the germline V gene, CDR1 is GEAIGNYY and CDR2 is EKD. V dropped 3 bases and J dropped 3; count of bases not matched to a gene: 10.

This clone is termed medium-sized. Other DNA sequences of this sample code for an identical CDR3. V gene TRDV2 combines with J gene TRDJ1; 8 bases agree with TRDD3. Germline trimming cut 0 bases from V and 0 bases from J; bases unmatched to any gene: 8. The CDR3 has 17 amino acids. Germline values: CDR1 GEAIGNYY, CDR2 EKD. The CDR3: CACDTPFTGGNTDKLIF. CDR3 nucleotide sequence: TGTGCCTGTGACACCCCCTTTACTGGGGGGAACACCGATAAACTCATCTTT.

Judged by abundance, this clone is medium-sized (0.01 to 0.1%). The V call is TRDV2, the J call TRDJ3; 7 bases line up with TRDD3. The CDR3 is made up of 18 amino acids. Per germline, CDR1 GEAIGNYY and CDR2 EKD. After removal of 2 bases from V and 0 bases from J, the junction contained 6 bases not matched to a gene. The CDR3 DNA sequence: TGTGCCTGTGACATGATACTGGGGAGCTCCTGGGACACCCGACAGATGTTTTTC. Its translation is CACDMILGSSWDTRQMFF.

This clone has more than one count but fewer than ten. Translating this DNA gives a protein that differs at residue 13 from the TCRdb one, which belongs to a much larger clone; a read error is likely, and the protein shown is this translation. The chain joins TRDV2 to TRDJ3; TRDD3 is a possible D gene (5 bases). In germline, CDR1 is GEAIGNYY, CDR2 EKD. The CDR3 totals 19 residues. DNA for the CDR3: TGTGCCTGTGACACTTTGGATCCCGTGAGCTCCTGGGTCACCCGACAGATGTTTTTC. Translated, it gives CACDTLDPVSSWVTRQMFF.

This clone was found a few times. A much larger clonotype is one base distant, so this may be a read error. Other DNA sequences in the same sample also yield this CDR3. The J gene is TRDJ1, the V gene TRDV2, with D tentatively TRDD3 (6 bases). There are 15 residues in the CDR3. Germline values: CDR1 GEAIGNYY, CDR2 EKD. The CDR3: CACDTVGGTRDKLIF. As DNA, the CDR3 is TGCGCCTGTGACACCGTCGGGGGGACTAGGGATAAACTCATCTTT.

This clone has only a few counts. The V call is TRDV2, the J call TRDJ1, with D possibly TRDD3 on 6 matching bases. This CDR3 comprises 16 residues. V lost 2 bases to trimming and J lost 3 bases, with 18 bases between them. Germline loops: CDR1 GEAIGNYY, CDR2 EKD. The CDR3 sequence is CACDKVGAPVPDKLIF. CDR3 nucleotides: TGTGCCTGTGACAAAGTGGGGGCCCCCGTACCCGATAAACTCATCTTT.

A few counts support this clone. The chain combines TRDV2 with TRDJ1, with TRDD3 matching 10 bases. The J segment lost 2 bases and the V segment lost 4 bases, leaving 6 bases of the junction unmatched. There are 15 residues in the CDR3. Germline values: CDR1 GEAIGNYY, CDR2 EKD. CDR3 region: CACESLLGDTDKLIF. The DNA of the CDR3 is TGTGCCTGTGAGAGTTTACTGGGGGATACCGATAAACTCATCTTT.

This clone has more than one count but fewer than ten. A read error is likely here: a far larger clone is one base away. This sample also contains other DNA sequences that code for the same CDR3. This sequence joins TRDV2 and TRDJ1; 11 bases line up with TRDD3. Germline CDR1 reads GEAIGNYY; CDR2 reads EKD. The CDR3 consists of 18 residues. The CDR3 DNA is TGCGCCTGTGACACCGTTGAGGTCCTGGGGGATACTCACGATAAACTCATCTTT. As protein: CACDTVEVLGDTHDKLIF.

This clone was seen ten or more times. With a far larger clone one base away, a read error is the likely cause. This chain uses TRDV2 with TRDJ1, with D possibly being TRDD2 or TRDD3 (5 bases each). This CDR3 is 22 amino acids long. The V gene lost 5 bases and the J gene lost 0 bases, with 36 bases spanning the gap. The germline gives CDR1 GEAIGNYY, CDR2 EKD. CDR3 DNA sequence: TGTGCCTGTGGCCCGCTTCCAAATCTGCTGGGTCGAACCCTTGGGAACACCGATAAACTCATCTTT. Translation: CACGPLPNLLGRTLGNTDKLIF.

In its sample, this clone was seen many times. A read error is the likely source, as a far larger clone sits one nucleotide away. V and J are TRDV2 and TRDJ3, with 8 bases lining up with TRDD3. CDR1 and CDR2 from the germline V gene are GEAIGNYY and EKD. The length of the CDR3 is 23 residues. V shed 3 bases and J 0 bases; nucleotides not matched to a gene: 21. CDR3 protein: CACDAVVRDTPEETSWDTRQMFF. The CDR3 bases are TGTGCCTGTGACGCCGTTGTCCGGGATACGCCGGAAGAAACCTCCTGGGACACCCGACAGATGTTTTTC.

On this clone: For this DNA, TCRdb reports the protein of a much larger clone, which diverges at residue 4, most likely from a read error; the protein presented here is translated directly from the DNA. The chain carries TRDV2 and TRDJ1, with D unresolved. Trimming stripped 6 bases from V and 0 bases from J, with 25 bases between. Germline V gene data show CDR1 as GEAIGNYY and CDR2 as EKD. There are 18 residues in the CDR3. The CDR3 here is CACNGLPTSSSYTDKLIF. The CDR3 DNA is TGTGCCTGTAACGGCCTCCCCACCTCCTCCTCGTACACCGATAAACTCATCTTT.

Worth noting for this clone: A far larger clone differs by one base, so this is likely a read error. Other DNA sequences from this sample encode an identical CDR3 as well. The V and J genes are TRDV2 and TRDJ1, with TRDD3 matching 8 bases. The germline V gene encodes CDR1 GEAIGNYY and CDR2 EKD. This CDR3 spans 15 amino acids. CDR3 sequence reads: CACDTVGRDTGKLIF. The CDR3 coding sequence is TGTGCCTGCGACACCGTCGGGCGGGATACGGGTAAACTCATCTTT.

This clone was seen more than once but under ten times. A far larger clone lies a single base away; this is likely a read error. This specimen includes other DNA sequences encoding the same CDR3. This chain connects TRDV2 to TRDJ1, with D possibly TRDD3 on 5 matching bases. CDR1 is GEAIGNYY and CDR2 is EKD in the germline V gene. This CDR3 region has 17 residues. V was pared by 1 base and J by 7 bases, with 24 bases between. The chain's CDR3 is CACDTVGSGGKGGKLIF. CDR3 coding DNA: TGTGCCTGTGACACAGTAGGATCAGGGGGCAAAGGTGGTAAACTCATCTTT.

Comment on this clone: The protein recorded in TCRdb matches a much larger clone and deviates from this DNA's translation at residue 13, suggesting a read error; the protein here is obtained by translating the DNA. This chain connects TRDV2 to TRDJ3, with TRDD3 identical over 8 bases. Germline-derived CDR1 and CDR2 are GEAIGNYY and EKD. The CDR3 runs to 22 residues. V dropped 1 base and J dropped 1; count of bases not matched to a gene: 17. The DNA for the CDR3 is TGTGCCTGTGACACGGTTGAATATACTGGGGGTGCCACGTCCTGGGACACCCGACAGATGTTTTTC. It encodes CACDTVEYTGGATSWDTRQMFF.